A single sample is the source of the 3 T cell receptor beta chains below, sequenced in a study of cytomegalovirus exposure and HLA in healthy donors. With 60 Vbeta and 13 Jbeta primers, the PCR was carried out. Profiled with immunoSEQ multiplex PCR; TCRdb holds only in-frame clones, not every one. The sample includes more than 80,000 clones, around 66% of them seen just once. Source material: PBMCs. The receptors shown here come from a woman aged 40 to 50 in good health and CMV-seropositive.

Concerning this clone: The sample carries other DNA sequences with the same CDR3. V is TRBV7-2 and J is TRBJ2-7; D ambiguous. The germline CDR1 and CDR2 sequences are SGHTA and FQGNSA. This CDR3 spans 12 amino acids. V shed 1 base and J shed 2 bases, with 3 bases lying between them. CDR3 region: CASSLVAYEQYF. CDR3 sequence (DNA): TGTGCCAGCAGCTTAGTCGCCTACGAGCAGTACTTC.

The chain uses TRBV6-1 and TRBJ2-7; unclear D gene. Trimming removed 5 bases at V and 6 bases at J, with 14 bases between. The CDR3 extends over 13 amino acids. Germline-derived CDR1 and CDR2 are MNHNS and SASEGT. The CDR3 nucleotides read TGTGCCAGCAGTCCTACTGTAGCTGGCGAGCAGTACTTC. It yields the protein CASSPTVAGEQYF.

This chain joins TRBV6-5 and TRBJ1-2; D not certain. The CDR3 sequence is 14 residues long. Trimming took off 0 bases at V and 7 bases at J, with 12 bases between the two ends. The germline gives CDR1 MNHEY, CDR2 SVGAGI. The CDR3 sequence: CASSYSRGRSGYTF. The DNA for the CDR3 is TGTGCCAGCAGTTACTCGAGAGGGAGGTCTGGCTACACCTTC.